The clone carrying this TCR beta chain was seen more than once but under ten times. Its cognate antigen is unknown. This record belongs to a study of shared clonotypes between healthy human individuals. Broader study findings: The study found lower generation probabilities in non-shared clonotypes than in those shared by all four donors. Naive CD4 clonotype sharing across several donors was about 5%.

Clones were read by immunoSEQ multiplex PCR, and TCRdb kept only the in-frame ones, dropping some. The table lists roughly 170,000 clones, over 50% of them singletons, with roughly 10% in the top ten. Germline CDR1 KGHSH, CDR2 LQKENI. This CDR3 contains 14 residues. V was pared by 5 bases and J by 7 bases, with 15 bases between. The chain uses TRBV18 and TRBJ2-4, with a possible D match to TRBD1 (6 bases). The TCR sequence derives from a man aged 25 to 45 in good health. Sequenced: memory CD4+ T cells sorted from blood. Subset described: CD45RA-negative fraction. The CDR3 here is CASSSTLGHNIQYF. The CDR3, as DNA: TGTGCCAGCTCATCAACACTGGGACATAACATTCAGTACTTC. Together with reference TRBV18 and TRBJ2-4, the CDR3 gives the full variable domain: NAGVMQNPRHLVRRRGQEARLRCSPMKGHSHVYWYRQLPEEGLKFMVYLQKENIIDESGMPKERFSAEFPKEGPSILRIQQVVRGDSAAYFCASSSTLGHNIQYFGAGTRLSVL.